The next 8 T cell receptor beta chains were all read from a single sample in a study of T cell responses to AZD1222 COVID-19 vaccine. Using immunoSEQ multiplex PCR, the repertoire was profiled, and TCRdb retains in-frame clones only, with some absent. Found here are roughly 140,000 clones, around 91% of them singletons; the top ten hold 5%. The sample here was peripheral blood, taken on day 0 of AZD1222 vaccination. These receptors came from an adult in good health.

The rearrangement links TRBV11-2 to TRBJ2-2, with TRBD2 matching 11 bases. The germline V gene encodes CDR1 SGHAT and CDR2 FQNNGV. V shed 1 base, J shed 4 bases, and the junction held 8 bases outside the gene matches. This CDR3 is built from 18 residues. The CDR3 region is CASSLGLAGGYITGELFF. For the CDR3, the DNA is TGTGCCAGCAGCTTAGGGCTAGCGGGAGGATACATCACCGGGGAGCTGTTTTTT. Drawing the rest from reference TRBV11-2 and TRBJ2-2, the complete variable domain is EAGVAQSPRYKIIEKRQSVAFWCNPISGHATLYWYQQILGQGPKLLIQFQNNGVVDDSQLPKDRFSAERLKGVDSTLKIQPAKLEDSAVYLCASSLGLAGGYITGELFFGEGSRLTVL.

J is TRBJ2-7 and V is TRBV5-6; D gene ambiguous. The CDR3 spans 13 residues. V gave up 1 base and J gave up 6 bases, with 11 bases separating them. The germline CDR1 and CDR2 sequences are SGHDT and YYEEEE. The CDR3 protein is CASSLSIVREQYF. CDR3 sequence (DNA): TGTGCCAGCAGCTTGAGTATAGTACGCGAGCAGTACTTC.

This chain joins TRBV12-5 and TRBJ2-3; D perhaps matches TRBD1 (5 bases). V was cut by 1 base and J by 7 bases, with 9 bases left in between. The germline CDR1 and CDR2 sequences are LGHNT and FRNRAP. There are 13 residues in the CDR3. The CDR3 bases are TGTGCTAGTGGTTTGGCAGGGTTGAATACGCAGTATTTT. Encoded protein: CASGLAGLNTQYF.

This chain joins TRBV29-1 and TRBJ2-1; 12 positions agree with TRBD2. Germline lookup yields CDR1 SQVTM and CDR2 ANQGSEA. V dropped 0 bases and J dropped 3; count of bases not matched to a gene: 3. CDR3 length: 16 amino acids. Written as DNA, the CDR3 is TGCAGCGTTGAAGATGGACTAGCGGGATTCTACAATGAGCAGTTCTTC. It encodes CSVEDGLAGFYNEQFF.

V gene TRBV27 combines with J gene TRBJ2-2; the match to TRBD2 covers 11 bases. The CDR3 length is 14 residues. Per the germline V gene, CDR1 is MNHEY and CDR2 is SMNVEV (reference sequence). The V segment lost 8 bases and the J segment 4 bases; nucleotides outside the gene matches: 3. The CDR3 nucleotides are TGTGCCAGCCGACTAGCGGGAATCACCGGGGAGCTGTTTTTT. The encoded protein is CASRLAGITGELFF.

This clone is medium-sized. Other nucleotide sequences in the sample specify the same CDR3. Here the CDR3 DNA reads TGTGCCAGTAGTATCGTCCAGGGTCCCTACAATGAGCAGTTCTTC. Amino acid sequence: CASSIVQGPYNEQFF. The chain has TRBV19 and TRBJ2-1; D might be TRBD1 (5 bases). V was cut by 3 bases and J by 2 bases, with 11 bases left in between. The length of the CDR3 is 15 residues. Per germline, CDR1 LNHDA and CDR2 SQIVND (reference sequence).

The rearrangement uses TRBV30 and TRBJ1-6; 7 nucleotides agree with TRBD1. CDR3 size: 15 residues. In germline, CDR1 is GTSNPN, CDR2 SVGIG (reference sequence). After removal of 2 bases from V and 7 bases from J, the junction contained 8 bases not matched to a gene. This chain's CDR3 is CAWSPGQNMNSPLHF. The CDR3 DNA follows: TGTGCCTGGAGTCCGGGACAGAATATGAATTCACCCCTCCACTTT.

The chain uses TRBV7-9 and TRBJ1-1, with 7 bases aligning to TRBD1. This CDR3 has 15 amino acids. After removal of 3 bases from V and 0 bases from J, the junction contained 4 bases not matched to a gene. Germline assignment: CDR1 SEHNR and CDR2 FQNEAQ (reference sequence). The CDR3 loop reads CASSFPQGMNTEAFF. In DNA, the CDR3 is TGTGCCAGCAGCTTTCCACAGGGGATGAACACTGAAGCTTTCTTT.